Listed below are T cell receptor beta chains from one sample, sequenced in a study of response to subunit inactivated influenza vaccine. TCRdb itself ran the RT-PCR reads through MiXCR, one entry per CDR3 protein. The sample lists 300,000 to 350,000 distinct CDR3 sequences; 22% were seen once. The starting material was PBMCs from blood, obtained roughly 20 months after vaccination. The receptor set was obtained from a man aged 50 to 75 who received an inactivated influenza vaccine. Each CDR3 is given with its conserved first and last residue. Fields, in order: CDR3 protein, CDR3 DNA, V gene, D gene, clone size, J gene, CDR3 length. A D gene is named only where the DNA matches it firmly. Size tells how often a clone was seen (once, few, many) or the class of an expanded clone, and some rows leave it out.

CDR3 protein: CSARSSGSTEAFF
CDR3 DNA: TGCAGTGCTAGAAGTTCGGGGTCCACTGAAGCTTTCTTT
V gene: TRBV20-1
D gene: .
clone size: few
J gene: TRBJ1-1
CDR3 length: 13

CDR3 protein: CASSQDSGGGLSAQHF
CDR3 DNA: TGTGCCAGCAGCCAAGACTCGGGAGGAGGCCTATCAGCCCAGCATTTT
V gene: TRBV4-2
D gene: .
clone size: few
J gene: TRBJ1-5
CDR3 length: 16

CDR3 protein: CASSAQGSETQYF
CDR3 DNA: TGCGCCAGCAGCGCTCAGGGGTCAGAGACCCAGTACTTC
V gene: TRBV5-1
D gene: .
clone size: .
J gene: TRBJ2-5
CDR3 length: 13

CDR3 protein: CASSPRGGATNEKLFF
CDR3 DNA: TGCGCCAGCAGCCCACGGGGGGGGGCAACTAATGAAAAACTGTTTTTT
V gene: TRBV4-3
D gene: .
clone size: few
J gene: TRBJ1-4
CDR3 length: 16

CDR3 protein: CASSWTSGQSSYNEQFF
CDR3 DNA: TGCGCCAGCAGCTGGACTAGCGGACAAAGCTCCTACAATGAGCAGTTCTTC
V gene: TRBV5-1
D gene: TRBD2
clone size: .
J gene: TRBJ2-1
CDR3 length: 17

CDR3 protein: CATSDASTDTQYF
CDR3 DNA: TGTGCCACCAGTGACGCGAGCACAGATACGCAGTATTTT
V gene: TRBV24-1
D gene: .
clone size: few
J gene: TRBJ2-3
CDR3 length: 13

CDR3 protein: CASSPSGNSYEQYF
CDR3 DNA: TGTGCCAGCAGCCCCTCCGGAAACTCCTACGAGCAGTACTTC
V gene: TRBV28
D gene: .
clone size: few
J gene: TRBJ2-7
CDR3 length: 14

CDR3 protein: CASSQARTRNTEAFF
CDR3 DNA: TGCGCCAGCAGCCAAGCGCGGACGAGGAACACTGAAGCTTTCTTT
V gene: TRBV4-3
D gene: .
clone size: few
J gene: TRBJ1-1
CDR3 length: 15

CDR3 protein: CASSSDILRADTQYF
CDR3 DNA: TGTGCCAGCAGTTCCGACATCCTCAGGGCAGATACGCAGTATTTT
V gene: TRBV2
D gene: .
clone size: few
J gene: TRBJ2-3
CDR3 length: 15

CDR3 protein: CASSYEGRGYTF
CDR3 DNA: TGTGCCAGCAGTTACGAAGGGAGAGGCTACACCTTC
V gene: TRBV6-5
D gene: .
clone size: .
J gene: TRBJ1-2
CDR3 length: 12

CDR3 protein: CASSPSTGGGYEQYF
CDR3 DNA: TGTGCCAGCAGTCCGTCGACAGGGGGTGGGTACGAGCAGTACTTC
V gene: TRBV12-3/TRBV12-4
D gene: TRBD1
clone size: once
J gene: TRBJ2-7
CDR3 length: 15

CDR3 protein: CSVQDGSYGYTF
CDR3 DNA: TGCAGCGTTCAGGACGGATCCTATGGCTACACCTTC
V gene: TRBV29-1
D gene: .
clone size: few
J gene: TRBJ1-2
CDR3 length: 12

CDR3 protein: CASSFGSIYQETQYF
CDR3 DNA: TGCGCCAGCAGCTTTGGGTCAATATACCAAGAGACCCAGTACTTC
V gene: TRBV5-1
D gene: .
clone size: .
J gene: TRBJ2-5
CDR3 length: 15

CDR3 protein: CASSRDGQETQYF
CDR3 DNA: TGTGCCAGCTCCCGGGACGGACAAGAGACCCAGTACTTC
V gene: TRBV6-2/TRBV6-3
D gene: .
clone size: few
J gene: TRBJ2-5
CDR3 length: 13

CDR3 protein: CASSSFGYNEQFF
CDR3 DNA: TGTGCCAGCAGTTCCTTCGGCTACAATGAGCAGTTCTTC
V gene: TRBV6-2/TRBV6-3
D gene: .
clone size: .
J gene: TRBJ2-1
CDR3 length: 13

CDR3 protein: CASRQLAGGPGSYEQYF
CDR3 DNA: TGTGCCAGCAGGCAACTAGCGGGAGGGCCCGGTTCCTACGAGCAGTACTTC
V gene: TRBV6-1
D gene: TRBD2
clone size: .
J gene: TRBJ2-7
CDR3 length: 17

CDR3 protein: CASSLGQGADYGYTF
CDR3 DNA: TGTGCCAGCAGTTTGGGACAGGGGGCGGACTATGGCTACACCTTC
V gene: TRBV28
D gene: TRBD1
clone size: .
J gene: TRBJ1-2
CDR3 length: 15

CDR3 protein: CSAGLAGGGYEQYF
CDR3 DNA: TGCAGTGCTGGACTAGCGGGAGGTGGTTACGAGCAGTACTTC
V gene: TRBV20-1
D gene: TRBD2
clone size: few
J gene: TRBJ2-7
CDR3 length: 14

CDR3 protein: CATSDPGKTYEQYF
CDR3 DNA: TGTGCCACCAGTGATCCCGGGAAAACCTACGAGCAGTACTTC
V gene: TRBV24-1
D gene: .
clone size: .
J gene: TRBJ2-7
CDR3 length: 14

CDR3 protein: CASSHNTAGNYGYTF
CDR3 DNA: TGCGCCAGCAGCCATAACACGGCGGGGAACTATGGCTACACCTTC
V gene: TRBV4-3
D gene: .
clone size: .
J gene: TRBJ1-2
CDR3 length: 15

CDR3 protein: CASSYQGGNYEQYF
CDR3 DNA: TGTGCCAGCAGTTACCAAGGGGGTAACTACGAGCAGTACTTC
V gene: TRBV6-5
D gene: .
clone size: .
J gene: TRBJ2-7
CDR3 length: 14

CDR3 protein: CASSLGRRETQYF
CDR3 DNA: TGTGCCAGCAGCTTAGGGAGGCGAGAGACCCAGTACTTC
V gene: TRBV7-6
D gene: .
clone size: .
J gene: TRBJ2-5
CDR3 length: 13

CDR3 protein: CASSQDRGPGGIDYNEQFF
CDR3 DNA: TGCGCCAGCAGCCAAGATCGGGGTCCGGGGGGCATTGACTACAATGAGCAGTTCTTC
V gene: TRBV4-1
D gene: .
clone size: .
J gene: TRBJ2-1
CDR3 length: 19

CDR3 protein: CASSLKRTAEAFF
CDR3 DNA: TGTGCCAGCAGTTTAAAAAGGACCGCTGAAGCTTTCTTT
V gene: TRBV12-3/TRBV12-4
D gene: .
clone size: .
J gene: TRBJ1-1
CDR3 length: 13

CDR3 protein: CASSLTRTGNSPLHF
CDR3 DNA: TGTGCCAGCAGCCTCACCCGCACCGGAAATTCACCCCTCCACTTT
V gene: TRBV7-9
D gene: .
clone size: .
J gene: TRBJ1-6
CDR3 length: 15

CDR3 protein: CASSPQGGTTEAFF
CDR3 DNA: TGTGCCAGCAGCCCACAGGGGGGGACCACTGAAGCTTTCTTT
V gene: TRBV12-3/TRBV12-4
D gene: TRBD1
clone size: many
J gene: TRBJ1-1
CDR3 length: 14

CDR3 protein: CASSSRDQPQHF
CDR3 DNA: TGTGCCAGCAGCTCCAGGGATCAGCCCCAGCATTTT
V gene: TRBV7-2
D gene: .
clone size: few
J gene: TRBJ1-5
CDR3 length: 12